Included here is one T cell receptor (beta chain) sequence, with context. The antigen remains undetermined. This sample is drawn from a study of shared clonotypes between healthy human individuals. Study as a whole: Per donor, CD8 memory used one plate, CD8 naive used two, CD4 memory used three and CD4 naive used three. Broader study findings: The naive CD4 repertoires of a handful of donors were compared, and approximately 5.3% of clonotypes were shared. Depth of sequencing was expected to influence donor clonotype sharing.

The CDR3 spans 15 residues. Germline CDR1 and CDR2: MNHEY and SMNVEV (reference sequence). Trimming removed 5 bases from V and 4 bases from J, with 18 bases in between. CD45RO negativity and positive selection for CCR7 defined naive CD8 cells, a population that excluded terminally differentiated effector memory CD45RA+ cells. The donor cohort consisted entirely of Caucasian adults residing in Nashville, Tennessee. Generated by immunoSEQ multiplex PCR, the TCRdb table keeps only in-frame clones and is missing some. The sample records around 1.9 million clones, 90% to 95% being singletons. Sample: naive CD8+ T cells from PBMCs. The receptor was isolated from a man between 18 and 29 years old in good health. Some clones in this sample may be carry-over from other donors' samples. The chain employs TRBV27 and TRBJ2-7, with D possibly matching TRBD2 (6 bases). The CDR3 here is CASSLFPLASYEQYF. CDR3 bases: TGTGCCAGCAGTCTTTTCCCGCTAGCGTCGTACGAGCAGTACTTC.